This T cell receptor beta chain was captured by sequencing in a study of PD-1 blockade in classical Hodgkin lymphoma. Study-wide findings and caveats: TCR diversity in CD4+, not CD8+, cells rose significantly by C4D1.

This clone was counted only a few times. Its specificity is not known. Clones were read by immunoSEQ multiplex PCR, and TCRdb kept only the in-frame ones, dropping some. The table lists about 8,800 clones, 80% to 85% of them singletons. Stated time point: cycle 4 day 1 (C4D1), after around six weeks of nivolumab. Exposure to brentuximab vedotin varied, and each patient had relapsed following autologous stem cell transplantation. Germline V gene data show CDR1 as MNHEY and CDR2 as SVGAGI. This CDR3 region has 13 residues. V shed 0 bases and J shed 5 bases, with 5 bases lying between them. The chain joins TRBV6-5 to TRBJ1-5; TRBD1 might be the D (5 bases). The sequencing used peripheral blood mononuclear cells (PBMCs), collected before the fourth cycle of nivolumab. The source of this sequence is a human donor with classical Hodgkin lymphoma. CDR3 DNA sequence: TGTGCCAGCAGTTACTCAGGGGATCAGCCCCAGCATTTT. Translated: CASSYSGDQPQHF.